Detailed here is one TCR beta chain. This receptor's antigen is unknown. No base quality values were provided; no much bigger clone lies one nucleotide off. Other DNA sequences in the same sample also yield this CDR3. Looking up the germline V gene (reference sequence) yields CDR1 LGHDT and CDR2 YNNKEL. Measured from the cysteine to the phenylalanine, the CDR3 is 14 residues long. Only the CDR3 portion is preserved as DNA: 42 bases, with reading frame beginning at the first base. V loses 1 base of germline sequence and J loses 2 bases, and the interval between the two ends is 8 bases. TCRbeta CDR3 regions were amplified from genomic DNA by means of the immunoSEQ Assay, a bias-controlled multiplex PCR. The authors' analysis ran thus. The number of nucleated cells in each sample was estimated from the amplification of reference gene primers within the assay. To quantify the absolute abundance of each unique TCRbeta CDR3 rearrangement, sequence reads were collapsed and filtered. For each sample, productive Simpson clonality was calculated as the square root of Simpson's diversity index over productive rearrangements. Imported from immuneACCESS, the table was reduced by TCRdb to in-frame sequences with V and J called. These copies leave out some clones; in studies compared against another copy, an unresolved V gene accounts for under half, and the cause of the remainder is not known. V, J and clone size are taken as reported in that table, and D and trimming were inferred from the DNA itself. This sample is represented by 150,000 to 200,000 clones; roughly 80% of them were singletons. About 6.3% of the sample is in the top ten clones.

This sample is drawn from a study of blood T cell repertoires in COVID-19 (dated by TCRdb to between 2020 and 2021). For the wider study: Samples covering the acute and convalescent phases of COVID-19 were provided by collaborators in the United States, Italy and Spain. The prospective study material was composed of cDNA or gDNA derived from T cells, B-cell-depleted T cells, or PBMCs. Deeply sampled blood TCRbeta repertoires from subjects exposed to, actively infected with, or recovered from COVID-19 were included in the dataset. The repertoires were released in a freely available public database meant as a resource for research on the immune response to SARS-CoV-2. The samples were drawn from the first 160 participants of the ongoing ImmuneRACE study and from 1,254 subjects provided by 6 global collaborators. Nearly every sample came with metadata listing a de-identified subject ID, COVID-19 status, age in years and sex. Where available, HLA class I and class II types were taken from metadata supplied by the sample provider and were not determined by assay-based typing.

General conclusions and limits of the study: The quantity of clinical and demographic metadata differed by source and by participant and was supplied without curation.

Collaborating institutions collected whole blood in K2EDTA tubes following their own protocols. For TCRbeta analysis, collaborator samples were shipped as frozen whole blood, as isolated PBMCs, or as DNA extracted from either sample type. The sequence is built from TRBV3-1 (or the pseudogene TRBV3-2) and TRBJ2-5; the D gene is possibly TRBD1, with 6 bases matching. Sequenced sample: peripheral blood. This receptor was identified in a man aged 55 to 69 with acute or convalescent COVID-19. At the DNA level, the sequence is TGTGCCAGCAGCCAAGCCCAGGGGCAAGAGACCCAGTACTTC. Translated, this gives CASSQAQGQETQYF.